One and the same sample provided the 5 T cell receptor beta chains below, sequenced in a study of vaccination effects on CD4 cells after COVID-19. Sequencing in the ViraFEST assay came after antigen-specific CD4+ T cells had been expanded with viral peptide pools, which were used to stimulate PBMC. Investigators separated out CD4+ T cells once about 10 days of culture had passed. Between March and December 2020, the person had a SARS-CoV-2 infection that PCR confirmed. These receptors' targets are unknown. The assay was immunoSEQ multiplex PCR, and TCRdb's table has in-frame clones only and misses some. The data show about 45,000 clones, roughly four fifths seen once. This specimen was CD4+ T cells from PBMCs cultured with a peptide pool, taken before COVID-19 vaccination. The receptors originated from a human donor who had a prior SARS-CoV-2 infection.

This clone occurred a few times. This chain joins TRBV11-2 and TRBJ1-1; D is uncertain. Between the trimmed V and J ends, which lost 3 bases and 1 base, there was a span of 6 bases. The CDR3 has 13 amino acids. Germline V CDR1 and CDR2: SGHAT, FQNNGV. This chain's CDR3 is CASSFTENTEAFF. CDR3 sequence (DNA): TGTGCCAGCAGCTTCACAGAGAACACTGAAGCTTTCTTT.

This clone came up a few times. The V call is TRBV19, the J call TRBJ1-1; D gene uncertain. Germline V gene data show CDR1 as LNHDA and CDR2 as SQIVND (reference sequence). The germline V and J ends were trimmed by 4 bases and 4 bases, with 10 bases remaining between them. The CDR3 consists of 13 residues. CDR3 loop: CASSKAHGTEAFF. The CDR3 DNA is TGTGCCAGTAGTAAGGCTCACGGCACTGAAGCTTTCTTT.

V usage is TRBV5-1 and J usage is TRBJ1-1, with D maybe TRBD1 (5 bases). The CDR3 consists of 14 residues. V was trimmed by 0 bases and J by 3 bases, leaving 9 bases between them. Germline V gene data show CDR1 as SGHRS and CDR2 as YFSETQ. CDR3 sequence reads: CASSLGDYYTEAFF. The CDR3 DNA is TGCGCCAGCAGCTTGGGGGACTATTACACTGAAGCTTTCTTT. Combining the CDR3 with reference TRBV5-1 and TRBJ1-1 gives the whole variable domain KAGVTQTPRYLIKTRGQQVTLSCSPISGHRSVSWYQQTPGQGLQFLFEYFSETQRNKGNFPGRFSGRQFSNSRSEMNVSTLELGDSALYLCASSLGDYYTEAFFGQGTRLTVV.

This clone has only a few counts. This chain joins TRBV10-3 and TRBJ1-3, with 7 bases matching TRBD1. The ends lost 3 bases at V and 3 bases at J; junction bases unmatched: 8. CDR3 length: 16 amino acids. Per germline, CDR1 ENHRY and CDR2 SYGVKD. The CDR3, as DNA: TGTGCCATCAGTGATCCTACCCGGGACAGTGGAAACACCATATATTTT. Protein product: CAISDPTRDSGNTIYF.

The chain uses TRBV6-4 and TRBJ2-3; D gene ambiguous. V was pared by 3 bases and J by 2 bases, with 9 bases between. The CDR3 length is 14 residues. Per germline, CDR1 MRHNA and CDR2 SNTAGT. The CDR3 region is CASSEAEYTDTQYF. CDR3 nucleotides: TGTGCCAGCAGTGAAGCCGAGTACACAGATACGCAGTATTTT.